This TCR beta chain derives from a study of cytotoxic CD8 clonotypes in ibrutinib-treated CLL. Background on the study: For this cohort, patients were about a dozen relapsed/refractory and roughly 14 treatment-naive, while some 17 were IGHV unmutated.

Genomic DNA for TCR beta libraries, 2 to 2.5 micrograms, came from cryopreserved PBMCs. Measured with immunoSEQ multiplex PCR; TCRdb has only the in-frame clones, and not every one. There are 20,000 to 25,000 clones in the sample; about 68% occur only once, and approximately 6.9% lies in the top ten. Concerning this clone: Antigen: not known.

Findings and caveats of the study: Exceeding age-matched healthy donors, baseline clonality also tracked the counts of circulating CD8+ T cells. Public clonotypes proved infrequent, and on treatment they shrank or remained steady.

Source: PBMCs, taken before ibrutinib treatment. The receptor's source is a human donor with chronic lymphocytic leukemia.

CDR3 region: CASSEDRRNTEAFF. Here the CDR3 DNA reads TGTGCCAGCAGTGAAGACAGGAGGAACACTGAAGCTTTCTTT. V is TRBV6-1 and J is TRBJ1-1; D perhaps matches TRBD1 (5 bases). This CDR3 has 14 amino acids. V lost 1 base and J lost 1, with 7 bases in between. The germline CDR1 and CDR2 sequences are MNHNS and SASEGT.